This TCR beta chain was observed in a study of blood T cell repertoires in COVID-19 (dated by TCRdb to 2020 to 2021). In terms of the full investigation: Samples covering the acute and convalescent phases of COVID-19 were provided by collaborators in the United States, Italy and Spain. The prospective study material was composed of cDNA or gDNA derived from T cells, B-cell-depleted T cells, or PBMCs. The dataset comprised deeply sampled blood TCRbeta repertoires from subjects exposed to, actively infected with, or recovered from COVID-19. A freely available public database, intended as a resource for researchers studying the immune response to SARS-CoV-2, is where the repertoires were released. The samples were drawn from two sources: the first 160 participants of the ongoing ImmuneRACE study, and 1,000 to 1,500 subjects contributed by 6 global collaborators. Sample metadata almost always included a de-identified subject ID, COVID-19 status, age in years and sex. HLA class I and class II types, where available, came from metadata supplied by the sample provider rather than from assay-based typing. What the study reported, not specific to this receptor: How much clinical and demographic metadata was included differed by source and by participant, and the metadata was provided uncurated.

Note on this clone: Its antigen is not yet known. There are no base qualities to consult, and no much larger clone falls within one base.

Another Seattle source contributed samples from volunteer blood donors who had recovered from COVID-19. Collaborating institutions collected whole blood in K2EDTA tubes following their own protocols. Collaborator samples were shipped for TCRbeta analysis as frozen whole blood, isolated PBMCs, or DNA extracted from either sample type. The immunoSEQ Assay, a bias-controlled multiplex PCR, was used to amplify TCRbeta CDR3 regions from genomic DNA. Under the source paper's analysis protocol: The number of nucleated cells in each sample was estimated by amplification of reference gene primers within the assay. To quantify the absolute abundance of each unique TCRbeta CDR3 rearrangement, sequence reads were collapsed and filtered. For each sample, productive Simpson clonality was calculated by taking the square root of Simpson's diversity index across productive rearrangements. Here the immuneACCESS table is served through TCRdb, limited to in-frame sequences with V and J called. Missing clones are a known gap in these copies; in checked studies unresolved V genes cover under half, and the rest lacks a known reason. That table gives V, J and clone size, and the DNA gave D and trimming. The sample data list approximately 220,000 clones, and around 83% of these were observed just once. The leading ten clones occupy under 3.5% of the sample.

CDR1 and CDR2 (MNHEY, SMNVEV) derive from the germline V gene (reference sequence). V is trimmed back by 2 bases and J by 9 bases, and the junction contains 11 bases that no gene match accounts for. The CDR3 starts with the cysteine, ends with the phenylalanine, and has 16 residues. Solely the CDR3 DNA is kept, with 48 bases framed from the first base. This clonotype was obtained from a man between 45 and 60 years old who had recovered from COVID-19. Sequenced: peripheral blood. The rearrangement joined TRBV27 to TRBJ2-1; TRBD1 fits 9 bases in the junction. The bases read TGTGCCAGCAGTTTAGCCGGCGGGACAGGGTTGTGTGAGCAGTTCTTC. This translates into CASSLAGGTGLCEQFF.